What follows describes a single T cell receptor (beta chain). Its antigen remains unidentified. Base qualities are not at hand, and no much larger clone is one base apart. These data come from a study of cytomegalovirus exposure and HLA in healthy donors (TCRdb year 2017). Concerning the study at large: The 500 to 800 repertoires of the first cohort and the 95 to 150 validation repertoires were produced on the same platform, according to a later analysis. The aim of the study was to test whether cataloging public T cell receptors could identify signatures of past pathogen exposure. Besides the first cohort of around 700 subjects, a separate validation cohort made up of 95 to 150 different subjects was used. To predict cytomegalovirus infection status, the study brought together high-throughput TCR immunosequencing, statistical association of individual TCRs with disease status, and machine learning.

CDR3 length: 13 amino acids, cysteine to phenylalanine. The sequence is cut down to CDR3 DNA, 39 bases in frame from base 1. The germline V gene gives CDR1 as SGHVS and CDR2 as FNYEAQ. Clipping removes 8 bases from V and 2 bases from J, with 4 as the unmatched junction base count. Libraries were prepared through the immunoSEQ multiplex PCR assay. The paper's processing steps were these. A statistical classification framework was developed to diagnose cytomegalovirus status using the catalog of TCR beta chain sequences. This is the immuneACCESS table as TCRdb keeps it, with only in-frame sequences that have V and J called. A part of the clones is gone; compared with another copy, unresolved V genes explain less than half, and the rest is unexplained. V, J and clone size derive from that table, while D and trimming were established from the DNA sequence. The sample profile shows over 60,000 clones; around 96% of them were found once. Clones ranked in the top ten supply about 4.3% of the sample.

Donors formed part of the validation cohort, which comprised 120 subjects and was distinct from the first cohort of under 750 subjects. Overall study results and their limits: In vitro tests confirmed that a few of the cytomegalovirus-associated TCR beta chains recognize cytomegalovirus antigens. Across donors, most TCR sequences were observed very rarely, whereas some public TCRs were present in many individuals. A later analysis had no HLA typing for the validation cohort, so co-occurrence there was scored across all 110 or so repertoires. The classifier was reported to diagnose cytomegalovirus status with high specificity and sensitivity in both the original cohort and the validation cohort. A total of 150 to 200 TCR beta chains were listed by the study as associated with cytomegalovirus. Of the cluster scores, roughly 95% were above 0 in a later analysis, which found that TCRs clustered in the first cohort also tended to co-occur in the approximately 120 validation repertoires. According to the authors, the approach could potentially be generalized to other disease states and immunological phenotypes.

This receptor was taken from a man between 18 and 29 years old in good health and CMV-seropositive. This chain joins TRBV7-6 to TRBJ2-5; 8 central bases correspond to TRBD1. Sequencing input: PBMCs. The DNA sequence is given as TGTGCCAGCGCAGGGGGCAGGCAAGAGACCCAGTACTTC. Its coded protein is CASAGGRQETQYF.